Listed here are 4 T cell receptor beta chains from one sample, sequenced in a study. Sequenced by immunoSEQ multiplex PCR; TCRdb stores in-frame clones only, minus some. The data show approximately 50,000 clones, 80% to 95% seen once. Sequencing input: PBMCs. The receptors here all came from a man aged 40-49 years with rheumatoid arthritis.

The chain has TRBV6-2 or TRBV6-3 and TRBJ2-7; 9 bases line up with TRBD2. The CDR3 consists of 14 residues. V lost 5 bases and J lost 0; bases outside the gene matches: 2. The germline CDR1 and CDR2 sequences are MNHEY and SVGEGT. The CDR3 is CASSVAGASYEQYF. For the CDR3, the DNA is TGTGCCAGCAGTGTAGCGGGGGCCTCCTACGAGCAGTACTTC.

The rearrangement links TRBV11-3 to TRBJ2-7; D not certain. V gave up 2 bases and J gave up 2 bases, with 22 bases separating them. From germline, CDR1 is SGHNT and CDR2 YENEEA. The CDR3 has 18 amino acids. Here the CDR3 DNA reads TGTGCCAGCAGCTTAAGCGAATACGGGCCCGTTACTACCTACGAGCAGTACTTC. Residues: CASSLSEYGPVTTYEQYF.

In its sample, this clone was seen once. The chain is built from TRBV5-8 and TRBJ2-3; tentative D call: TRBD1 (6 bases). Germline values: CDR1 SGHTS, CDR2 YDEGEE. The CDR3 loop spans 15 amino acids. Trimming pared 4 bases from V and 1 base from J, leaving 13 bases between. DNA of the CDR3: TGTGCCAGCAGCCCGGACAGACCAGGCACAGATACGCAGTATTTT. Protein: CASSPDRPGTDTQYF.

The chain is built from TRBV6-6 and TRBJ2-5; maybe TRBD1 (7 bases). Germline V gene lookup returns CDR1 MNHNY and CDR2 SVGAGI (reference sequence). CDR3 length: 16 amino acids. V lost 5 bases and J 2 bases, leaving 18 bases between the germline ends. The CDR3 region has the DNA TGTGCCAGCAGTAGGCAGGGGGGAGCGAAACAAGAGACCCAGTACTTC. Translating it yields CASSRQGGAKQETQYF.